This T cell receptor (beta chain) was found in a study of graft-versus-host responses after intestinal transplantation. Trimming took off 1 base at V and 9 bases at J, with 19 bases between the two ends. Germline V gene data show CDR1 as SEHNR and CDR2 as FQNEAQ (reference sequence). CDR3 length: 15 residues. Assay: immunoSEQ multiplex PCR; the TCRdb copy retains only in-frame clones and omits some. The table includes 25,000 to 30,000 clones, 87% detected once. The sample here was PBMCs, taken about 460 days after intestinal transplantation. The chain couples TRBV7-9 to TRBJ2-7; perhaps TRBD2 as D (6 bases). The TCR was taken from a human patient who received an intestinal transplant, so some T cells may come from the graft donor. The CDR3 DNA reads TGTGCCAGCAGCTTAGAGACGGGAGACCCGGTGAGGCAGTACTTC. It specifies CASSLETGDPVRQYF.